This T cell receptor beta chain was sequenced for a study of blood T cell repertoires in COVID-19. Looking at the study overall: Collection of acute and convalescent COVID-19 samples took place in the United States, Italy and Spain. In each case, the material was cDNA or gDNA derived from T cells, B-cell-depleted T cells, or PBMCs.

CDR3 length: 13 amino acids. Trimming removed 4 bases from V and 5 bases from J; junction bases left unmatched: 4. Germline V gene data show CDR1 as LGHDT and CDR2 as YNNKEL (reference sequence). Per the original methods: Estimated nucleated cell counts came from reference gene primer amplification. Data came from immunoSEQ multiplex PCR; TCRdb stores just in-frame clones and leaves some out. Clone size and V and J calls were adopted from that table, with D and trimming inferred from the DNA. The sample has tens of thousands of clones, 80% seen once; the top ten hold approximately 10%. The TCR comes from a woman in her 70s with acute or convalescent COVID-19. The chain recombines TRBV3-1 (or the pseudogene TRBV3-2) with TRBJ1-1; 7 positions match TRBD1. The sequenced sample consisted of peripheral blood. The CDR3 DNA reads TGTGCCAGCAGCCGACAGGGTTGGACTGAAGCTTTCTTT. Its translation: CASSRQGWTEAFF.